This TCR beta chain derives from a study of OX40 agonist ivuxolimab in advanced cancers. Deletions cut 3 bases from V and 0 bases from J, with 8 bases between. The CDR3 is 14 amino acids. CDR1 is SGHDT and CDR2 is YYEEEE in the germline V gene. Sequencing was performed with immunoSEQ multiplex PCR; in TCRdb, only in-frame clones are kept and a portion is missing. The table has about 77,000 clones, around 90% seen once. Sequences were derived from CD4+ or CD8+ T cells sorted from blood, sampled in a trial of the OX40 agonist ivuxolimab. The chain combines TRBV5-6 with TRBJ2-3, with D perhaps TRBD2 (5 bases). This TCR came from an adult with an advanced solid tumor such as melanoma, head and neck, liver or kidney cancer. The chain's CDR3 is CASSWRGSTDTQYF. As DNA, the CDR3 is TGTGCCAGCAGCTGGAGAGGGAGCACAGATACGCAGTATTTT.